This T cell receptor beta chain appears in the sequencing data of a study of blood T cells in healthy people across ages. Study-level results: Unsorted PBMCs prevented conclusive naive versus antigen-experienced comparison.

Next came a second PCR, run for roughly 7 to 12 cycles, which used a sample-barcoded 5' primer along with a J-beta primer mix. TCRdb ran MiXCR on the 5' RACE reads and lists one entry per CDR3 protein. The sample consists of more than 700,000 distinct CDR3 sequences, more than 35% of them appearing once. V shed 6 bases and J shed 9 bases, with 24 bases lying between them. The CDR3 sequence is 16 residues long. This clonotype occurred a few times. The antigen is undetermined. The genes are TRBV12-3 or TRBV12-4 and TRBJ2-1; D remains ambiguous. Material for sequencing was blood. This clonotype was obtained from a man aged 80 or over in good health. CDR3 sequence (DNA): TGTGCCAGCAGGCGCGACGACGGCGCGAAATTGGGTGAGCAGTTCTTC. Translated: CASRRDDGAKLGEQFF.